Presented here are 8 T cell receptor beta chains from one specimen sequenced in a study of blood T cell repertoires in COVID-19. Only in-frame clones appear in the TCRdb table, and some are missing; sequencing was by immunoSEQ multiplex PCR. Seen here are a few hundred thousand clones, roughly 89% observed once, and the top ten hold 4% to 5%. The sequenced sample was peripheral blood. The receptors were sampled from a woman in her forties who had recovered from COVID-19.

The chain couples TRBV25-1 to TRBJ1-1, with TRBD1 identical over 7 bases. The CDR3 totals 14 residues. Trimming took 6 bases from V and 2 from J; bases not matched to a gene: 6. Looked up from germline, CDR1 is MGHDK and CDR2 is SYGVNS. CDR3 amino acids: CASRRGTANTEAFF. The DNA for the CDR3 is TGTGCCAGCAGGAGAGGGACAGCAAACACTGAAGCTTTCTTT.

A remark on this clone: The sample has other DNA sequences that encode this CDR3 too. The chain combines TRBV18 with TRBJ2-7; D gene uncertain. The germline gives CDR1 KGHSH, CDR2 LQKENI. V shed 0 bases and J shed 0 bases, with 3 bases lying between them. The CDR3 has 13 amino acids. The CDR3 DNA reads TGTGCCAGCTCACCACCTAGCTCCTACGAGCAGTACGTC. This gives the protein CASSPPSSYEQYV.

J is TRBJ1-2 and V is TRBV9; D is ambiguous. The CDR3 has 12 amino acids. V gave up 2 bases and J gave up 8 bases, with 10 bases separating them. Germline V lookup: CDR1 SGDLS, CDR2 YYNGEE. CDR3 sequence reads: CASSVGSGGYTF. CDR3 nucleotide sequence: TGTGCCAGCAGCGTGGGCAGCGGAGGCTACACCTTC. Variable domain in full (rest from reference TRBV9 and TRBJ1-2): DSGVTQTPKHLITATGQRVTLRCSPRSGDLSVYWYQQSLDQGLQFLIQYYNGEERAKGNILERFSAQQFPDLHSELNLSSLELGDSALYFCASSVGSGGYTFGSGTRLTVV.

V and J are TRBV18 and TRBJ2-3, with 8 nucleotides matching TRBD1. Losses at the gene ends were 3 bases for V and 9 bases for J; bases not matched to a gene: 5. Germline V gene sequence: CDR1 KGHSH, CDR2 LQKENI. The CDR3 consists of 13 residues. CDR3: CASSPSTGGTQYF. The CDR3 nucleotides are TGTGCCAGCTCACCGAGCACAGGGGGGACGCAGTATTTT.

V gene TRBV2 combines with J gene TRBJ2-7; 7 positions agree with TRBD1. CDR3 length: 13 residues. Germline values: CDR1 SNHLY, CDR2 FYNNEI. J was trimmed by 2 bases and V by 6 bases; bases with no gene match: 4. This CDR3 reads CASRGDRPYEQYF. For the CDR3, the DNA is TGTGCCAGCAGAGGGGACAGACCCTACGAGCAGTACTTC.

The chain links TRBV7-2 to TRBJ2-3, with TRBD1 identical over 8 bases. Trimming at V came to 5 bases and at J to 1 base, leaving 8 bases not matched to a gene. Germline assignment: CDR1 SGHTA and CDR2 FQGNSA. This CDR3 has 16 amino acids. CDR3 region: CASSTDRGWGTDTQYF. CDR3 DNA sequence: TGTGCCAGCAGCACTGACAGGGGATGGGGCACAGATACGCAGTATTTT.

As DNA, the CDR3 is TGTGCCAGCAGCCCCGGGGGGACGTCTGCAACTAATGAAAAACTGTTTTTT. This translates into CASSPGGTSATNEKLFF. The chain carries TRBV7-8 and TRBJ1-4; a weak D match, TRBD1 (5 bases). Germline CDR1 reads SGHVS; CDR2 reads FQNEAQ. Trimming stripped 5 bases from V and 0 bases from J, with 16 bases between. This CDR3 spans 17 amino acids.

The rearrangement joins TRBV12-3 or TRBV12-4 to TRBJ1-1, with D uncertain. Trimming shortened V by 6 bases and J by 0 bases, and 5 bases separated the two germline ends. The CDR3 is made up of 12 amino acids. The CDR3 loop reads CASSQMNTEAFF. The DNA for the CDR3 is TGTGCCAGCAGCCAGATGAACACTGAAGCTTTCTTT.